Below, 10 T cell receptor beta chains from the same sample are listed, as sequenced in a study of blood T cells in healthy people across ages. Together with a sample-barcoded 5' primer, a J-beta primer mix was included in a second PCR lasting roughly 7 to 11 cycles. TCRdb passed the 5' RACE reads through MiXCR, listing each CDR3 protein once. The table lists some 800,000 distinct CDR3 sequences, approximately 25% of them singletons. The same sample was also studied in work on T cells of mothers and their children.

The sample was blood. Source of these receptors: a boy between 10 and 17 years old in good health.

The chain uses TRBV7-2 and TRBJ2-4; maybe TRBD1 (5 bases). Trimming shortened V by 5 bases and J by 0 bases, and 20 bases separated the two germline ends. The germline V gene encodes CDR1 SGHTA and CDR2 FQGNSA. The CDR3 extends over 18 amino acids. CDR3 loop: CASSPDRPEDLAKNIQYF. The CDR3 nucleotides are TGTGCCAGCAGCCCTGACAGACCAGAAGATCTAGCCAAAAACATTCAGTACTTC.

This sequence joins TRBV4-3 and TRBJ1-4; D is perhaps TRBD1 (5 bases). CDR1 is LGHNA, CDR2 YSLEER, per germline. The CDR3 covers 15 residues. V dropped 4 bases and J dropped 5 bases, with 14 bases sitting between them. CDR3 sequence: CASSPGTERNEKLFF. DNA of the CDR3: TGCGCCAGCAGCCCCGGGACGGAGCGAAATGAAAAACTGTTTTTT.

This chain uses TRBV6-2 or TRBV6-3 with TRBJ2-2; perhaps TRBD2 as D (6 bases). Trimming removed 7 bases from V and 4 bases from J, with 13 bases in between. Per the germline V gene, CDR1 is MNHEY and CDR2 is SVGEGT. CDR3 size: 14 residues. CDR3 DNA sequence: TGTGCCAGCATGATGGCTAGCGCCACCGGGGAGCTGTTTTTT. Protein sequence: CASMMASATGELFF.

The table lists this clonotype with a few counts. The gene calls are TRBV3-1 and TRBJ1-2, with D unclear. The CDR3 contains 12 residues. V lost 1 base and J 6 bases, leaving 6 bases between the germline ends. Germline CDR1 LGHDT, CDR2 YNNKEL (reference sequence). CDR3 DNA sequence: TGTGCCAGCAGCCAAGTTGGTAATGGCTACACCTTC. Protein sequence: CASSQVGNGYTF.

The sample holds a few counts of this clonotype. The chain is built from TRBV7-3 and TRBJ2-1; the D gene is possibly TRBD1 (5 bases). The J call may be wrong; the DNA end is better matched by TRBJ2-4. Per the germline V gene, CDR1 is SGHTA and CDR2 is FQGTGA. This CDR3 spans 16 amino acids. CDR3 DNA: TGTGCCAGCAGCTTATCCCCCACAGGCCCGCAAGAGACTCAGTACTTC. It encodes CASSLSPTGPQETQYF.

This chain uses TRBV7-9 with TRBJ2-3, with a weak D call TRBD2 (6 bases). The CDR3 has 16 residues. The germline V and J ends were trimmed by 3 bases and 5 bases, with 18 bases remaining between them. CDR1 is SEHNR and CDR2 is FQNEAQ in the germline V gene (reference sequence). DNA for the CDR3: TGTGCCAGCAGCTTCGACCTAGCGCTTCTGGGAGATACGCAGTATTTT. Amino acids: CASSFDLALLGDTQYF.

A few counts support this clonotype. J is TRBJ2-5 and V is TRBV7-2, with D perhaps matching TRBD2 (6 bases). The CDR3 sequence is 13 residues long. V shed 5 bases and J shed 8 bases, with 15 bases lying between them. Germline CDR1 is SGHTA and CDR2 is FQGNSA. The CDR3 here is CASSTRSRDTQYF. For the CDR3, the DNA is TGTGCCAGCAGCACCCGTTCGCGGGACACCCAGTACTTC.

The genes are TRBV20-1 and TRBJ2-3; 9 bases align to TRBD1. Germline CDR1 reads DFQATT; CDR2 reads SNEGSKA (reference sequence). The CDR3 is 13 amino acids. V dropped 5 bases and J dropped 10; count of bases not matched to a gene: 10. The CDR3 sequence: CSAAGQGSGAQYF. The CDR3 coding sequence is TGCAGTGCTGCGGGACAGGGCTCGGGGGCGCAGTATTTT.

The CDR3 nucleotides are TGTGCCAGCTCACAGGGACTAGCGAACACCGGGGAGCTGTTTTTT. Amino acid sequence: CASSQGLANTGELFF. The rearrangement links TRBV18 to TRBJ2-2; 8 bases align to TRBD2. In germline, CDR1 is KGHSH, CDR2 LQKENI. Trimming took 4 bases from V and 0 from J; bases not matched to a gene: 1. The CDR3 spans 15 residues.

Only a few counts were recorded for this clonotype. This chain connects TRBV28 to TRBJ2-1, with D uncertain. CDR3 length: 16 residues. Trimming cost V 6 bases and J 4 bases, with 19 bases left between them. The germline V gene has CDR1 MDHEN and CDR2 SYDVKM. The CDR3 coding sequence is TGTGCCAGCAGCCAACCGGGCGTCAGGTTTTACAATGAGCAGTTCTTC. It is translated as CASSQPGVRFYNEQFF. The full variable domain, in which reference TRBV28 and TRBJ2-1 provide the parts outside the CDR3, is DVKVTQSSRYLVKRTGEKVFLECVQDMDHENMFWYRQDPGLGLRLIYFSYDVKMKEKGDIPEGYSVSREKKERFSLILESASTNQTSMYLCASSQPGVRFYNEQFFGPGTRLTVL.